This T cell receptor (beta chain) was sequenced in a study of CD8+ T cells in alopecia areata. Germline V gives CDR1 SEHNR, CDR2 FQNEAQ (reference sequence). Trimming took off 5 bases at V and 3 bases at J, with 17 bases between the two ends. The CDR3 has 15 amino acids. Extraction of RNA preceded its reverse transcription into cDNA, which served as the sequencing template. Libraries were prepared by immunoSEQ multiplex PCR; TCRdb keeps only in-frame clonotypes and omits some of them. The sample lists about 92,000 clones, 44% occurring once. The treatment denotes: oral pan-JAK inhibitor, 5-10 mg twice daily.

The chain employs TRBV7-9 and TRBJ2-7; no reliable D call. The clonotype originates from a human donor with alopecia areata. Source: CD8+ T cells sorted from blood, taken at week 24, from a patient treated with tofacitinib. This CDR3 reads CASSGRQGRNYEQYF. For the CDR3, the DNA is TGTGCCAGCAGCGGCCGACAAGGACGGAACTACGAGCAGTACTTC.